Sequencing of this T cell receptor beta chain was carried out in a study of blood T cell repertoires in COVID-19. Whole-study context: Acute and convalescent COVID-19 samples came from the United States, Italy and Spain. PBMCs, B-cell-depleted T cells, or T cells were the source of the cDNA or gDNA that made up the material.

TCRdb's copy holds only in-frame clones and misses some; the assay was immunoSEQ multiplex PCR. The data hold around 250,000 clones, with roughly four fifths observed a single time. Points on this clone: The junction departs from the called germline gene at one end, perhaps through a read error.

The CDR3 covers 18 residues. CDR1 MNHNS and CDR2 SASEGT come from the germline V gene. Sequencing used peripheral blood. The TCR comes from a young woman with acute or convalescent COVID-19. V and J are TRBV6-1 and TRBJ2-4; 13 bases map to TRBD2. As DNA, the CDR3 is TGTGCCAGCAGTGAAGCTTTTGCTGGACTAGCGGGAGTCAACATTCAGTGCTTC. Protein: CASSEAFAGLAGVNIQCF.